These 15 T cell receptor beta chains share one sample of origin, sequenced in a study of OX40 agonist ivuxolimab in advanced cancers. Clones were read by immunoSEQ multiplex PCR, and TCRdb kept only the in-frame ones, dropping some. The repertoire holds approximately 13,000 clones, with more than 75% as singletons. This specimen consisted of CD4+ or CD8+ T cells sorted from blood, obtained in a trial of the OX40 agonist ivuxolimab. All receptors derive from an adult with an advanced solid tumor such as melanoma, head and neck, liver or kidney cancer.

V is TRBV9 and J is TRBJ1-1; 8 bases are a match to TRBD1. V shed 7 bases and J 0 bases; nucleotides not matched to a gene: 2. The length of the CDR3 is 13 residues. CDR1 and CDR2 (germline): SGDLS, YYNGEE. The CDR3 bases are TGTGCCAGCGGACAGGGTATGAACACTGAAGCTTTCTTT. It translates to CASGQGMNTEAFF.

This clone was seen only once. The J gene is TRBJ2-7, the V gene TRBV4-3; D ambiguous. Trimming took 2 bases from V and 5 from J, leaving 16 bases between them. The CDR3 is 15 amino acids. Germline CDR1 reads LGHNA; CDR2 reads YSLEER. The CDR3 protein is CASSQSKEPSDEQYF. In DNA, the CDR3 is TGCGCCAGCAGCCAATCCAAGGAACCCAGCGACGAGCAGTACTTC.

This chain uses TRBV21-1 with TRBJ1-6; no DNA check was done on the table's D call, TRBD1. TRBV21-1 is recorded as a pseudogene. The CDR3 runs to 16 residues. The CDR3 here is CASSKGGTGGNSPLHF. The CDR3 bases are TGTGCCAGCAGCAAAGGGGGGACAGGGGGTAATTCACCCCTCCACTTT.

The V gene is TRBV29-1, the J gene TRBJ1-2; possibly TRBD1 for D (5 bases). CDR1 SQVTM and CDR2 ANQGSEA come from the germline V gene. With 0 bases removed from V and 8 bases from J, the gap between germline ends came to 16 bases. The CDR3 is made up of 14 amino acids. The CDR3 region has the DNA TGCAGCGTTGAAGATCGGGGGGGTCTTCAGGGCTACACCTTC. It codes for CSVEDRGGLQGYTF.

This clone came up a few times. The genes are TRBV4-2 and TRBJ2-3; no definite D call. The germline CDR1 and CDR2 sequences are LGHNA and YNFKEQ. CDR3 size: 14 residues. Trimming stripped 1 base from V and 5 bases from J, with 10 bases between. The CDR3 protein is CASSQVLSEDTQYF. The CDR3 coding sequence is TGTGCCAGCAGCCAAGTTTTATCTGAAGATACGCAGTATTTT.

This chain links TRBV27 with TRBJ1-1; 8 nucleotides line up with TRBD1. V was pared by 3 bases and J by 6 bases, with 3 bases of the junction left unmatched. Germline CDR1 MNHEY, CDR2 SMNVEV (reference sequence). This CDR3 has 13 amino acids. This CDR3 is CASSFGGQAEAFF. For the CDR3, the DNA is TGTGCCAGCAGTTTTGGGGGACAGGCTGAAGCTTTCTTT.

This CDR3 reads CASSIWGGYNEQFF. As DNA, the CDR3 is TGTGCCAGTAGTATCTGGGGGGGCTACAATGAGCAGTTCTTC. The chain joins TRBV19 to TRBJ2-1, with TRBD2 matching over 7 bases. V lost 3 bases and J lost 3; bases outside the gene matches: 2. Germline V lookup: CDR1 LNHDA, CDR2 SQIVND (reference sequence). This CDR3 comprises 14 residues. The full variable domain, its missing parts supplied by reference TRBV19 and TRBJ2-1, is DGGITQSPKYLFRKEGQNVTLSCEQNLNHDAMYWYRQDPGQGLRLIYYSQIVNDFQKGDIAEGYSVSREKKESFPLTVTSAQKNPTAFYLCASSIWGGYNEQFFGPGTRLTVL.

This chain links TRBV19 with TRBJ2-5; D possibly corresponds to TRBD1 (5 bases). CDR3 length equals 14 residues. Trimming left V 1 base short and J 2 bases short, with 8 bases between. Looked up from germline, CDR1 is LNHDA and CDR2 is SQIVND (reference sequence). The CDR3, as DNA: TGTGCCAGTAGTATAGGACAGATTCAAGAGACCCAGTACTTC. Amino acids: CASSIGQIQETQYF.

CDR3 protein: CASSSGQPGANVLTF. The CDR3 nucleotides are TGTGCCAGCAGCTCGGGACAGCCTGGGGCCAACGTCCTGACTTTC. This sequence joins TRBV5-4 and TRBJ2-6; the match to TRBD1 covers 7 bases. The CDR3 sequence is 15 residues long. V shed 3 bases, J shed 2 bases, and the junction held 2 bases outside the gene matches. The germline CDR1 and CDR2 sequences are SGHNT and YYREEE (reference sequence).

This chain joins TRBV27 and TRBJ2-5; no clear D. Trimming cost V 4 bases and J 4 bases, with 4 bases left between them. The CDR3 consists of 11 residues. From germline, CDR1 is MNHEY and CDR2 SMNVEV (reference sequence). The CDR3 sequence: CASSYGETQYF. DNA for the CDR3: TGTGCCAGCAGTTACGGAGAGACCCAGTACTTC.

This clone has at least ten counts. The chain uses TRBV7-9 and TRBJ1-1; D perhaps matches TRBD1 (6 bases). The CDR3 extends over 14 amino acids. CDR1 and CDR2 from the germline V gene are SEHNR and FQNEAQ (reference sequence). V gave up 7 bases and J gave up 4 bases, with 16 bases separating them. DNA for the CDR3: TGTGCCAGCATGACAGGTCAGATTGGCACTGAAGCTTTCTTT. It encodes CASMTGQIGTEAFF.

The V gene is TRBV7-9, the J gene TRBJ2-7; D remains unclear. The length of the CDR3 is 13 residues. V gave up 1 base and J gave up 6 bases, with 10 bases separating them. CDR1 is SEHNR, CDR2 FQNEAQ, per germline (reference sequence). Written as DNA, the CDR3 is TGTGCCAGCAGCTTAGATTCGACGCTCGAGCAGTACTTC. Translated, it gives CASSLDSTLEQYF.

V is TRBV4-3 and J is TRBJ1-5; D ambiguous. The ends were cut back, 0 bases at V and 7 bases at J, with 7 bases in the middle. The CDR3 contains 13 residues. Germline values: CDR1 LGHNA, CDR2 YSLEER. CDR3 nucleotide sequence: TGCGCCAGCAGCCAAGATCTGACCCAGCCCCAGCATTTT. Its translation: CASSQDLTQPQHF.

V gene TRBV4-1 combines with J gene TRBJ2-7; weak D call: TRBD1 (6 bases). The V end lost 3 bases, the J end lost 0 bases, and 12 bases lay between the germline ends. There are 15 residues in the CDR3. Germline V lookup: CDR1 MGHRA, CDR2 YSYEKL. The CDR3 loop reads CASSQRDISSYEQYF. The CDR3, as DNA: TGCGCCAGCAGCCAGAGGGACATAAGCTCCTACGAGCAGTACTTC.

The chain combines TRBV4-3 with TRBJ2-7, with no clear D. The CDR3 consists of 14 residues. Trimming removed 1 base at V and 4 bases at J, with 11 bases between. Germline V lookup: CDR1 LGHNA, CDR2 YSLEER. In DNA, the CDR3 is TGCGCCAGCAGCCAAGTCATCAGCGAGTACGAGCAGTACTTC. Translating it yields CASSQVISEYEQYF.